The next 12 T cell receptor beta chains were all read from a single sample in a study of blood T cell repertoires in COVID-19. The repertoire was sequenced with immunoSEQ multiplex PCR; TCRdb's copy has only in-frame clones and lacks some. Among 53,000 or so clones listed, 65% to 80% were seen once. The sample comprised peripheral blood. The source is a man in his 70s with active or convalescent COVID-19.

The CDR3 DNA reads TGTGCCTGGAGAACAGAGGGTGAGCAGTTCTTC. Its protein is CAWRTEGEQFF. V is TRBV30 and J is TRBJ2-1, with a tentative D call TRBD2 (5 bases). The CDR3 is made up of 11 amino acids. Trimming took off 3 bases at V and 9 bases at J, with 9 bases between the two ends. Germline CDR1 GTSNPN, CDR2 SVGIG (reference sequence).

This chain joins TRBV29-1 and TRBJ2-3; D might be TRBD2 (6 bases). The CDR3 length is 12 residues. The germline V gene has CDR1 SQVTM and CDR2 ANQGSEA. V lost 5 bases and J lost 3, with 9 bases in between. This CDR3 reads CSVSAGTDTQYF. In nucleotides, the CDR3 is TGCAGCGTTTCCGCGGGAACAGATACGCAGTATTTT.

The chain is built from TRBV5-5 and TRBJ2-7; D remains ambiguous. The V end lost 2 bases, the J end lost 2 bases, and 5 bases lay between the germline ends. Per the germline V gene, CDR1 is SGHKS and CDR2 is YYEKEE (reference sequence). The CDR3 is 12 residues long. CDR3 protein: CASSLQTYEQYF. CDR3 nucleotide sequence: TGTGCCAGCAGCTTACAAACCTACGAGCAGTACTTC. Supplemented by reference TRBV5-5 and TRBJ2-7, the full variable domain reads DAGVTQSPTHLIKTRGQQVTLRCSPISGHKSVSWYQQVLGQGPQFIFQYYEKEERGRGNFPDRFSARQFPNYSSELNVNALLLGDSALYLCASSLQTYEQYFGPGTRLTVT.

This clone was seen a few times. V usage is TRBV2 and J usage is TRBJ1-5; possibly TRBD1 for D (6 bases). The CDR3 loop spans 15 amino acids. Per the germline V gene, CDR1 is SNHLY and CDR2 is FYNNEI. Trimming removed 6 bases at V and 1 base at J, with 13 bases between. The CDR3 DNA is TGTGCCAGCAGGATCGGGGGGCTGAGCAATCAGCCCCAGCATTTT. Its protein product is CASRIGGLSNQPQHF. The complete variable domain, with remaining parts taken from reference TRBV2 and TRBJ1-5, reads EPEVTQTPSHQVTQMGQEVILRCVPISNHLYFYWYRQILGQKVEFLVSFYNNEISEKSEIFDDQFSVERPDGSNFTLKIRSTKLEDSAMYFCASRIGGLSNQPQHFGDGTRLSIL.

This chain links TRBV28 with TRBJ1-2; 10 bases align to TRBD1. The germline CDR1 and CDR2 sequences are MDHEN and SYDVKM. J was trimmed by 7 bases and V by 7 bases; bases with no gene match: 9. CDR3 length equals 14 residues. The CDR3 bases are TGTGCCAGCAACTTAGGACAGGGGGTCTCTGGCTACACCTTC. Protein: CASNLGQGVSGYTF.

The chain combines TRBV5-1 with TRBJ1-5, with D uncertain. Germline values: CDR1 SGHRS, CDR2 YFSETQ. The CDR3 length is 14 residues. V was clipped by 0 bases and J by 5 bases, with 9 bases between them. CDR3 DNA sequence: TGCGCCAGCAGCTTGGATCCAGGTCATCAGCCCCAGCATTTT. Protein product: CASSLDPGHQPQHF.

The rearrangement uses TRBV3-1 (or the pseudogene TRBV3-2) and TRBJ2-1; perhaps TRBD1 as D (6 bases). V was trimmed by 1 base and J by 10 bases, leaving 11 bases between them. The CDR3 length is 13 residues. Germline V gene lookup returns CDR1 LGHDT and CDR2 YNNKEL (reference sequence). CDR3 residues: CASSQATGWEQFF. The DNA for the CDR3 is TGTGCCAGCAGCCAAGCTACAGGGTGGGAGCAGTTCTTC.

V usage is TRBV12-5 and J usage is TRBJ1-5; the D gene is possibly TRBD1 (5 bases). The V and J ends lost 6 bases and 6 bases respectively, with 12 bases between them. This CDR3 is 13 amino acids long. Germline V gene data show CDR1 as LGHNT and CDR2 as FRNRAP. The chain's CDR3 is CASGGGGIQPQHF. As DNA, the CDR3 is TGTGCTAGTGGGGGGGGAGGGATTCAGCCCCAGCATTTT. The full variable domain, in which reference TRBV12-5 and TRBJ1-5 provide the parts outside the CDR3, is DARVTQTPRHKVTEMGQEVTMRCQPILGHNTVFWYRQTMMQGLELLAYFRNRAPLDDSGMPKDRFSAEMPDATLATLKIQPSEPRDSAVYFCASGGGGIQPQHFGDGTRLSIL.

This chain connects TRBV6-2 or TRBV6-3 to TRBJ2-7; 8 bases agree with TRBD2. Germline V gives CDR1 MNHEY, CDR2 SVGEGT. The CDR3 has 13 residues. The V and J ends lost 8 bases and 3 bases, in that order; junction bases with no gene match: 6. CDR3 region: CASCLAGGYEQYF. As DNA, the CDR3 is TGTGCCAGCTGCCTGGCGGGGGGCTACGAGCAGTACTTC.

The DNA for the CDR3 is TGTGCCAGCAGCTCCGGGACACTCCCGGGTACGCAGTATTTT. It specifies CASSSGTLPGTQYF. V usage is TRBV7-9 and J usage is TRBJ2-3, with D tentatively TRBD1 (6 bases). This CDR3 region has 14 residues. The V end was cut by 4 bases, the J end by 8 bases, with 16 bases between. Germline assignment: CDR1 SEHNR and CDR2 FQNEAQ (reference sequence).

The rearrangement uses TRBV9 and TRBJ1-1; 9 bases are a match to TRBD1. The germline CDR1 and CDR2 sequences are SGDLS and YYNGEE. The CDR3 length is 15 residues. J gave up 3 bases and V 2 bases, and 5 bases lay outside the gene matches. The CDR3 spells CASSVVGQGDTEAFF. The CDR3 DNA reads TGTGCCAGCAGCGTGGTGGGACAGGGAGACACTGAAGCTTTCTTT.

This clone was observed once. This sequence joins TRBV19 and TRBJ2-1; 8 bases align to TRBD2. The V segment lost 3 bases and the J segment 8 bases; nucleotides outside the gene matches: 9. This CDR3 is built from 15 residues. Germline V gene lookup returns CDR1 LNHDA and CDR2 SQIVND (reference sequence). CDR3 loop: CASSIRAGVPDEQFF. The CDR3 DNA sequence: TGTGCCAGTAGTATTCGAGCGGGAGTTCCCGATGAGCAGTTCTTC.